The table lists the clone carrying this T cell receptor beta chain with a count of one. Its antigen is as yet unknown. Assay: immunoSEQ multiplex PCR; the TCRdb copy retains only in-frame clones and omits some. The data show approximately 110,000 clones, with just under 95% seen just once and approximately 1.2% held by the top ten. This entry belongs to a study of graft-versus-host responses after intestinal transplantation. Study details: The study gave all recipients anti-thymocyte globulin induction, then tacrolimus and steroids for approximately 3 years.

CDR1 and CDR2 from the germline V gene are MNHNS and SASEGT. The length of the CDR3 is 11 residues. V lost 8 bases and J 8 bases, leaving 12 bases between the germline ends. Here the sequenced sample was unstimulated CD8+ T cells sorted from spleen or lymph node cells, taken before transplant. This clonotype was obtained from a human donor who was the organ donor for an intestinal transplant. This chain joins TRBV6-1 and TRBJ1-1; D possibly corresponds to TRBD1 (6 bases). The CDR3 nucleotides read TGTGCCAGCCCCCTCGGGGGCGAAGCTTTCTTT. Protein: CASPLGGEAFF.